The rows below give T cell receptor beta chains drawn from one sample of a study of CD8+ T cells in alopecia areata. Generated by immunoSEQ multiplex PCR, the TCRdb table keeps only in-frame clones and is missing some. Of roughly 110,000 clones in the sample, less than 75% were seen once. The material was CD8+ T cells sorted from blood, obtained at week 24, from a patient treated with tofacitinib. The source of these receptors is a human donor with alopecia areata. The CDR3 runs from the conserved cysteine through the conserved F or W. A D gene is named only where the DNA matches it firmly. Clone size, where shown, is once, few, many, or a class for clones that have expanded.

V gene,D gene,clone size,J gene,CDR3 protein,CDR3 DNA
TRBV13,-,-,TRBJ1-1,CASSSHAEAFF,TGTGCCAGCAGTTCACATGCTGAAGCTTTCTTT
TRBV7-9,-,-,TRBJ2-3,CASSYIRQATSTDTQYF,TGTGCCAGCAGCTACATACGACAGGCTACTAGCACAGATACGCAGTATTTT
TRBV11-2,-,-,TRBJ1-5,CASSLGRNQPQHF,TGTGCCAGCAGCTTAGGCCGGAATCAGCCCCAGCATTTT
TRBV9,TRBD2,few,TRBJ2-7,CASSVGGATYEQYF,TGTGCCAGCAGCGTCGGGGGGGCGACCTACGAGCAGTACTTC
TRBV2,-,-,TRBJ2-1,CAREGQGYNNEQFF,TGTGCCCGGGAGGGACAGGGATATAACAATGAGCAGTTCTTC
TRBV29-1,-,-,TRBJ1-2,CSVEGSPYGYTF,TGCAGCGTTGAGGGCAGCCCCTATGGCTACACCTTC
TRBV14,-,few,TRBJ1-3,CASSQDLRGSSGNTIYF,TGTGCCAGCAGCCAAGACCTCCGGGGAAGCTCTGGAAACACCATATATTTT
TRBV7-9,-,-,TRBJ1-1,CASSLGAGAFF,TGTGCCAGCAGCTTGGGAGCAGGGGCTTTCTTT
TRBV25-1,-,-,TRBJ2-3,CASSGFGGDTQYF,TGTGCCAGCAGCGGCTTTGGGGGGGATACGCAGTATTTT
TRBV7-2,-,-,TRBJ1-2,CASSFPQFLDGKNYGYTF,TGTGCCAGCAGCTTCCCTCAGTTCCTCGACGGGAAGAACTATGGCTACACCTTC
TRBV7-9,TRBD1,-,TRBJ2-7,CASSSGQGPWDEQYF,TGTGCCAGCAGCTCCGGACAGGGTCCTTGGGACGAGCAGTACTTC
TRBV4-3,TRBD2,-,TRBJ2-7,CASSPGAGYYEQYF,TGCGCCAGCAGCCCCGGAGCGGGGTACTACGAGCAGTACTTC
TRBV6-5,-,-,TRBJ2-2,CASSYGVGGELFF,TGTGCCAGCAGTTACGGGGTCGGCGGGGAGCTGTTTTTT
TRBV5-1,-,-,TRBJ1-2,CASSPGGDYGYTF,TGCGCCAGCAGCCCTGGGGGCGACTATGGCTACACCTTC
TRBV6-5,-,-,TRBJ1-1,CASSYGGWSGAFF,TGTGCCAGCAGTTACGGAGGATGGTCTGGGGCTTTCTTT
TRBV6-5,-,few,TRBJ1-2,CASSYDQAHGYTF,TGTGCCAGCAGTTACGACCAGGCCCATGGCTACACCTTC
TRBV27,TRBD1,once,TRBJ1-1,CASSPPWTGMNTEAFF,TGTGCCAGCAGTCCACCATGGACAGGGATGAACACTGAAGCTTTCTTT
TRBV15,-,-,TRBJ1-2,CATSRGRGKIDGYTF,TGTGCCACCAGCAGGGGTAGGGGGAAAATCGATGGCTACACCTTC
TRBV4-1,-,-,TRBJ1-3,CASSQDGWAGANTIYF,TGCGCCAGCAGCCAAGATGGTTGGGCAGGGGCAAACACCATATATTTT
TRBV7-2,-,-,TRBJ1-1,CASSLAVQNTEAFF,TGTGCCAGCAGCTTAGCTGTACAGAACACTGAAGCTTTCTTT
TRBV19,-,few,TRBJ1-5,CASSRGVGNQPQHF,TGTGCCAGTAGTAGGGGGGTCGGCAATCAGCCCCAGCATTTT
TRBV7-9,-,-,TRBJ2-7,CASSLAASLHEQYF,TGTGCCAGCAGCTTAGCGGCCAGCCTCCACGAGCAGTACTTC
TRBV11-2,-,-,TRBJ2-7,CASSLEGTPSYEQYF,TGTGCCAGCAGCTTAGAGGGGACACCCTCCTACGAGCAGTACTTC
TRBV13,-,-,TRBJ1-1,CASSLVGRTEAFF,TGTGCCAGCAGCTTAGTCGGGAGAACTGAAGCTTTCTTT
TRBV29-1,-,few,TRBJ1-1,CSARTENTEAFF,TGCAGCGCCCGGACGGAGAACACTGAAGCTTTCTTT
TRBV27,-,-,TRBJ2-5,CASSFTGPRETQYF,TGTGCCAGCAGTTTCACAGGGCCACGGGAGACCCAGTACTTC
TRBV6-5,-,-,TRBJ2-3,CASHSGTGDTQYF,TGTGCCAGCCATAGCGGGACAGGGGATACGCAGTATTTT
TRBV7-9,TRBD1,-,TRBJ1-2,CASSTSRDSFYGYTF,TGTGCCAGCAGTACTTCCCGGGACAGCTTCTATGGCTACACCTTC
TRBV9,TRBD2,-,TRBJ2-7,CASSVGASGGYEQYF,TGTGCCAGCAGCGTAGGGGCTAGCGGGGGCTACGAGCAGTACTTC
TRBV5-1,TRBD1,-,TRBJ1-2,CASSRRRDRGLSHYGYTF,TGCGCCAGCAGCCGAAGAAGGGACAGGGGCCTGTCTCATTATGGCTACACCTTC
TRBV4-1,-,-,TRBJ1-6,CASANARVGNSPLHF,TGCGCCAGCGCCAATGCCCGGGTAGGGAATTCACCCCTCCACTTT
TRBV7-9,-,few,TRBJ1-4,CASSLVTVNEKLFF,TGTGCCAGCAGCTTAGTAACAGTTAATGAAAAACTGTTTTTT
TRBV6-5,-,few,TRBJ1-1,CASSPRAENTEAFF,TGTGCCAGCAGTCCCCGGGCAGAGAACACTGAAGCTTTCTTT
TRBV12-5,-,-,TRBJ1-1,CASVLMGTQDTEAFF,TGTGCTAGTGTCCTTATGGGGACGCAAGACACTGAAGCTTTCTTT
TRBV9,-,-,TRBJ2-2,CASSFRTGTGELFF,TGTGCCAGCAGCTTCAGGACGGGGACCGGGGAGCTGTTTTTT
TRBV6-5,-,few,TRBJ1-2,CASSYSEGLLSYGYTF,TGTGCCAGCAGTTACTCGGAGGGCCTCCTATCCTATGGCTACACCTTC
TRBV7-6,-,-,TRBJ2-3,CASSPGSTQYF,TGTGCCAGCAGCCCGGGATCGACGCAGTATTTT
TRBV7-8,-,-,TRBJ2-3,CASSLVGPWHTDTQYF,TGTGCCAGCAGCTTAGTTGGGCCCTGGCACACAGATACGCAGTATTTT
TRBV6-5,-,-,TRBJ2-1,CASSYPQGTNPEQFF,TGTGCCAGCAGTTACCCGCAGGGGACCAACCCTGAGCAGTTCTTC
TRBV13,-,-,TRBJ2-5,CASSLEGRETQYF,TGTGCCAGCAGCTTAGAGGGTCGGGAGACCCAGTACTTC
TRBV18,-,few,TRBJ2-7,CASSPVERGSGVQYF,TGTGCCAGCTCACCGGTAGAGAGGGGGTCTGGCGTGCAGTACTTC
TRBV4-1,-,-,TRBJ2-1,CASSQDNRAEEQFF,TGCGCCAGCAGCCAAGATAACAGGGCAGAGGAGCAGTTCTTC
TRBV29-1,-,-,TRBJ2-7,CSVQSGVPIYEQYF,TGCAGCGTACAATCTGGCGTACCCATCTACGAGCAGTACTTC
TRBV5-1,-,few,TRBJ1-1,CASSPQGIGAFF,TGCGCCAGCAGTCCTCAGGGTATCGGAGCTTTCTTT
TRBV27,TRBD1,-,TRBJ2-7,CASSSRWTGTYEQYF,TGTGCCAGCAGTTCCCGCTGGACAGGGACCTACGAGCAGTACTTC
TRBV11-2,-,few,TRBJ2-7,CASSFLPLYEQYF,TGTGCCAGCAGCTTTTTGCCCCTCTACGAGCAGTACTTC
TRBV30,-,-,TRBJ2-7,CAWSVEGSDEQYF,TGTGCCTGGAGTGTGGAGGGGAGCGACGAGCAGTACTTC
TRBV4-1,TRBD1,-,TRBJ2-4,CASSQDQGTGGNIQYF,TGCGCCAGCAGCCAAGATCAGGGGACAGGGGGAAACATTCAGTACTTC
TRBV5-6,-,-,TRBJ2-7,CASSNQGYEQYF,TGTGCCAGCAGCAATCAAGGGTACGAGCAGTACTTC
TRBV9,-,-,TRBJ1-1,CASSHQPGGDTEAFF,TGTGCCAGCAGCCACCAACCGGGGGGGGACACTGAAGCTTTCTTT
TRBV7-9,-,-,TRBJ2-5,CASSATQGTQYF,TGTGCCAGCAGCGCCACACAGGGCACCCAGTACTTC
TRBV6-4,-,-,TRBJ1-1,CASSDSAGLEAFF,TGTGCCAGCAGTGACTCGGCAGGCCTTGAAGCTTTCTTT
TRBV30,TRBD2,-,TRBJ2-6,CAWSGTSSPTGANVLTF,TGTGCCTGGTCCGGGACTAGCAGCCCGACTGGGGCCAACGTCCTGACTTTC
TRBV4-1,-,-,TRBJ1-5,CASSQGEGRGQPQHF,TGCGCCAGCAGCCAAGGGGAAGGGAGAGGTCAGCCCCAGCATTTT
TRBV7-9,-,once,TRBJ1-1,CASSSGRGVATEAFF,TGTGCCAGCAGCTCAGGTCGGGGGGTCGCGACTGAAGCTTTCTTT
TRBV7-9,-,-,TRBJ1-6,CASSSTGTGDSPLHF,TGTGCCAGCAGCTCCACCGGGACCGGGGATTCACCCCTCCACTTT
TRBV7-2,TRBD2,-,TRBJ2-7,CASSLKGGYEQYF,TGTGCCAGCAGCTTAAAGGGAGGGTACGAGCAGTACTTC
TRBV30,TRBD2,-,TRBJ2-7,CAWSFPGLDSHEQYF,TGTGCCTGGAGTTTCCCGGGACTAGACTCACACGAGCAGTACTTC
TRBV5-1,TRBD2,many,TRBJ2-7,CASSFSGGWPEEQYF,TGCGCCAGCAGCTTCAGCGGGGGATGGCCGGAAGAGCAGTACTTC